Presented here are 28 T cell receptor beta chains from one specimen sequenced in a study of shared clonotypes between healthy human individuals. TCRdb keeps only in-frame clones here, not all; method: immunoSEQ multiplex PCR. The profile covers around 2.5 million clones, with 93% appearing a single time and around 0.4% taken by the ten largest. The sample comprised naive CD4+ T cells from PBMCs. Specified subset: CD45RA+ positively selected. These receptors were taken from a man between 18 and 35 years old in good health. Some clones in this sample may be carry-over from other donors' samples.

V is TRBV6-1 and J is TRBJ1-5; the D gene is possibly TRBD1 (5 bases). The CDR3 is 13 amino acids. V lost 3 bases and J lost 6, with 9 bases in between. The germline V gene has CDR1 MNHNS and CDR2 SASEGT. The chain's CDR3 is CASSEFQGQPQHF. CDR3 coding DNA: TGTGCCAGCAGTGAGTTTCAGGGTCAGCCCCAGCATTTT.

V usage is TRBV25-1 and J usage is TRBJ1-4; 8 bases line up with TRBD1. Germline V gene lookup returns CDR1 MGHDK and CDR2 SYGVNS. V lost 4 bases, J lost 0 bases, and 7 bases stayed unmatched. CDR3 length: 17 amino acids. This CDR3 is CASSVHGQGPTNEKLFF. The CDR3 bases are TGTGCCAGCAGTGTCCACGGACAGGGCCCAACTAATGAAAAACTGTTTTTT.

The chain combines TRBV19 with TRBJ2-1, with D possibly matching TRBD1 (5 bases). The V end was cut by 8 bases, the J end by 4 bases, with 15 bases between. The CDR3 has 14 residues. CDR1 is LNHDA, CDR2 SQIVND, per germline (reference sequence). CDR3 sequence: CASSNQGTYNEQFF. CDR3 in DNA: TGTGCCAGTTCAAATCAGGGAACATACAATGAGCAGTTCTTC. Supplemented by reference TRBV19 and TRBJ2-1, the full variable domain reads DGGITQSPKYLFRKEGQNVTLSCEQNLNHDAMYWYRQDPGQGLRLIYYSQIVNDFQKGDIAEGYSVSREKKESFPLTVTSAQKNPTAFYLCASSNQGTYNEQFFGPGTRLTVL.

This chain connects TRBV15 to TRBJ2-7; the D gene is possibly TRBD2 (5 bases). The CDR3 is 15 residues long. V lost 5 bases and J lost 4, with 18 bases in between. Germline-derived CDR1 and CDR2 are LNHNV and YYDKDF (reference sequence). For the CDR3, the DNA is TGTGCCACCAGCCCCGGACTCATTCTTCAGTACGAGCAGTACTTC. It encodes CATSPGLILQYEQYF.

The genes are TRBV6-5 and TRBJ2-7; D is possibly TRBD1 or TRBD2 (5 bases each). Germline lookup yields CDR1 MNHEY and CDR2 SVGAGI. The ends were cut back, 7 bases at V and 3 bases at J, with 19 bases in the middle. This CDR3 comprises 15 residues. CDR3 DNA: TGTGCCAGCACACCAAGCATCAGGGAGATCTACGAGCAGTACTTC. As protein: CASTPSIREIYEQYF.

This chain joins TRBV28 and TRBJ2-5; maybe TRBD1 (6 bases). The CDR3 is 14 amino acids. V lost 2 bases and J lost 4, with 11 bases in between. Germline CDR1 reads MDHEN; CDR2 reads SYDVKM. CDR3: CASSLTGSLETQYF. Here the CDR3 DNA reads TGTGCCAGCAGTTTAACAGGGTCTTTAGAGACCCAGTACTTC.

The chain employs TRBV19 and TRBJ2-5; TRBD2 aligns across 8 bases. Germline-derived CDR1 and CDR2 are LNHDA and SQIVND (reference sequence). Germline trimming cut 4 bases from V and 0 bases from J; bases unmatched to any gene: 7. This CDR3 spans 16 amino acids. The CDR3 protein is CASSRGGGLYQETQYF. CDR3 sequence (DNA): TGTGCCAGTAGTAGGGGCGGGGGGCTGTACCAAGAGACCCAGTACTTC.

The gene calls are TRBV9 and TRBJ2-1, with a weak D call TRBD1 (5 bases). This CDR3 region has 12 residues. V lost 2 bases, J lost 13 bases, and 13 bases lay in between. Germline CDR1 is SGDLS and CDR2 is YYNGEE. The chain's CDR3 is CASSVREGAQFF. The CDR3 nucleotides are TGTGCCAGCAGCGTTCGTGAAGGGGCCCAGTTCTTC.

The chain carries TRBV4-1 and TRBJ1-4; D is possibly TRBD1 (5 bases). Germline CDR1 MGHRA, CDR2 YSYEKL. V was cut by 3 bases and J by 8 bases, with 13 bases left in between. This CDR3 is built from 14 residues. CDR3 DNA: TGCGCCAGCAGCCATAAACAGCGGGACGAAAAACTGTTTTTT. Translation: CASSHKQRDEKLFF.

The chain is built from TRBV6-4 and TRBJ2-2; 8 bases are a match to TRBD2. This CDR3 is 18 amino acids long. CDR1 and CDR2 (germline): MRHNA, SNTAGT. V lost 6 bases and J lost 3; bases outside the gene matches: 15. The CDR3: CASSPSGLERLYTGELFF. The CDR3 DNA follows: TGTGCCAGCAGCCCCTCGGGACTAGAAAGACTTTACACCGGGGAGCTGTTTTTT.

The rearrangement links TRBV19 to TRBJ2-1; D is undetermined. In germline, CDR1 is LNHDA, CDR2 SQIVND (reference sequence). The CDR3 has 13 amino acids. The germline V and J ends were trimmed by 7 bases and 5 bases, with 12 bases remaining between them. The CDR3: CASNSNLDNEQFF. CDR3 nucleotide sequence: TGTGCCAGTAACAGCAATCTCGACAATGAGCAGTTCTTC.

The chain joins TRBV7-3 to TRBJ2-7, with 11 positions matching TRBD2. The trim removed 5 bases at V and 1 base at J, leaving 7 bases unmatched. The length of the CDR3 is 16 residues. The germline V gene has CDR1 SGHTA and CDR2 FQGTGA. CDR3 residues: CASSQAPSGGSYEQYF. In DNA form, the CDR3 reads TGTGCCAGCAGCCAGGCCCCTAGCGGGGGGTCCTACGAGCAGTACTTC.

The chain carries TRBV6-5 and TRBJ2-1, with TRBD2 matching 7 bases. J was trimmed by 4 bases and V by 2 bases; bases with no gene match: 5. CDR3 size: 15 residues. The germline V gene has CDR1 MNHEY and CDR2 SVGAGI. The CDR3 nucleotides are TGTGCCAGCAGTTACGGAAAGCGGGAATACAATGAGCAGTTCTTC. This codes for CASSYGKREYNEQFF.

The chain is built from TRBV11-2 and TRBJ2-1; 12 bases line up with TRBD2. Looked up from germline, CDR1 is SGHAT and CDR2 is FQNNGV. V shed 4 bases and J 4 bases; nucleotides not matched to a gene: 5. This CDR3 has 16 residues. The CDR3 DNA sequence: TGTGCCAGCAGCTCCCGGACTAGCGGGAAATACAATGAGCAGTTCTTC. This codes for CASSSRTSGKYNEQFF.

The chain employs TRBV7-2 and TRBJ1-3; D may be TRBD1 (5 bases). V lost 1 base to trimming and J lost 0 bases, with 19 bases between them. In germline, CDR1 is SGHTA, CDR2 FQGNSA. CDR3 length: 19 amino acids. DNA for the CDR3: TGTGCCAGCAGCTTAGTAGGGTCGGCAGGGACCTACTCTGGAAACACCATATATTTT. This codes for CASSLVGSAGTYSGNTIYF.

The chain carries TRBV5-1 and TRBJ2-1; 11 bases align to TRBD2. The CDR3 is 17 residues long. The germline V gene encodes CDR1 SGHRS and CDR2 YFSETQ. V trimming: 0 bases; J trimming: 10 bases; junction bases outside the gene matches: 12. CDR3 bases: TGCGCCAGCAGCTTGGCCATCCTAGCGGGAGGCCCCAGGGAGCAGTTCTTC. It codes for CASSLAILAGGPREQFF.

This chain joins TRBV6-5 and TRBJ1-6; TRBD1 aligns across 9 bases. Looked up from germline, CDR1 is MNHEY and CDR2 is SVGAGI. Losses at the gene ends were 6 bases for V and 7 bases for J; bases not matched to a gene: 7. The CDR3 sequence is 15 residues long. Written as DNA, the CDR3 is TGTGCCAGCAGAGCACAGGGGGCAGGAAATTCACCCCTCCACTTT. It translates to CASRAQGAGNSPLHF.

The genes are TRBV29-1 and TRBJ2-3, with 8 bases that match TRBD1. Per germline, CDR1 SQVTM and CDR2 ANQGSEA. The CDR3 spans 12 residues. Germline trimming cut 4 bases from V and 4 bases from J; bases unmatched to any gene: 1. The DNA of the CDR3 is TGCAGCGTTGCGACAGGGGCAGATACGCAGTATTTT. Its protein product is CSVATGADTQYF.

The chain is built from TRBV5-7 and TRBJ2-7, with 7 bases lining up with TRBD2. TRBV5-7 is flagged as an ORF with uncertain function. The V segment lost 3 bases and the J segment 3 bases; nucleotides outside the gene matches: 6. The CDR3 sequence is 14 residues long. This chain's CDR3 is CASSSGGRIYEQYF. The DNA for the CDR3 is TGTGCCAGCAGCTCGGGCGGGAGAATCTACGAGCAGTACTTC.

The genes are TRBV19 and TRBJ1-1; D possibly corresponds to TRBD1 (6 bases). V gave up 7 bases and J gave up 2 bases, with 14 bases separating them. Germline lookup yields CDR1 LNHDA and CDR2 SQIVND (reference sequence). The CDR3 is 14 amino acids. The CDR3 nucleotides read TGTGCCAGTACCCAGGGACACTCCAACACTGAAGCTTTCTTT. Its translation is CASTQGHSNTEAFF.

V gene TRBV5-6 combines with J gene TRBJ2-5; D remains ambiguous. Germline CDR1 is SGHDT and CDR2 is YYEEEE. V gave up 4 bases and J gave up 0 bases, with 7 bases separating them. The CDR3 is 13 amino acids. The CDR3 DNA reads TGTGCCAGCAGCCAGTGGTACCAAGAGACCCAGTACTTC. The encoded protein is CASSQWYQETQYF.

The chain links TRBV5-4 to TRBJ1-2; weak D call: TRBD1 (5 bases). CDR3 length: 13 residues. V lost 3 bases, J lost 4 bases, and 10 bases lay in between. CDR1 and CDR2 from the germline V gene are SGHNT and YYREEE (reference sequence). CDR3 sequence reads: CASSSWGGYGYTF. CDR3 bases: TGTGCCAGCAGCTCCTGGGGGGGCTATGGCTACACCTTC.

V is TRBV4-1 and J is TRBJ2-7; D is possibly TRBD2 (6 bases). Germline CDR1 and CDR2: MGHRA and YSYEKL. The CDR3 consists of 16 residues. Trimming stripped 0 bases from V and 8 bases from J, with 20 bases between. This chain's CDR3 is CASSQDIVAGRFQQYF. CDR3 bases: TGCGCCAGCAGCCAAGATATCGTGGCAGGGAGGTTTCAGCAGTACTTC.

This clone was found once. This rearrangement joins TRBV29-1 to TRBJ1-2, with TRBD1 as a possible D gene (5 bases). Germline CDR1 is SQVTM and CDR2 is ANQGSEA. V gave up 4 bases and J gave up 10 bases, with 19 bases separating them. The CDR3 is 13 amino acids. The CDR3 DNA reads as TGCAGCGTTGGAGGCAACACAGGTCAACACTACACCTTC. The encoded protein is CSVGGNTGQHYTF.

The chain recombines TRBV28 with TRBJ1-2; no reliable D call. This CDR3 is 14 amino acids long. The germline gives CDR1 MDHEN, CDR2 SYDVKM. V lost 8 bases to trimming and J lost 10 bases, with 23 bases between them. The CDR3 reads CASLSGRVDQTYTF. The CDR3 nucleotides read TGTGCCAGCCTGTCGGGGAGGGTAGACCAAACCTACACCTTC.

The gene calls are TRBV6-6 and TRBJ2-1; 8 bases match TRBD2. V lost 8 bases, J lost 3 bases, and 9 bases stayed unmatched. Germline lookup yields CDR1 MNHNY and CDR2 SVGAGI (reference sequence). This CDR3 region has 15 residues. The CDR3 DNA is TGTGCCAGCGTTGGAGCGGGAGTGGACTACAATGAGCAGTTCTTC. Translation gives CASVGAGVDYNEQFF.

The chain couples TRBV5-1 to TRBJ2-1; maybe TRBD2 (5 bases). Germline values: CDR1 SGHRS, CDR2 YFSETQ. The CDR3 length is 13 residues. V was shortened by 2 bases and J by 11 bases, with 14 bases between the two germline ends. The CDR3 reads CASSLSPAEQQFF. The CDR3 coding sequence is TGCGCCAGCAGCTTAAGTCCAGCGGAGCAGCAGTTCTTC.

V and J are TRBV5-1 and TRBJ1-1, with a weak D call TRBD1 (5 bases). Per the germline V gene, CDR1 is SGHRS and CDR2 is YFSETQ. The CDR3 loop spans 14 amino acids. The germline V and J ends were trimmed by 4 bases and 1 base, with 11 bases remaining between them. CDR3 sequence reads: CASSTGLRNTEAFF. The CDR3 DNA reads TGCGCCAGCAGCACGGGACTGAGGAACACTGAAGCTTTCTTT.